This T cell receptor (beta chain) was sequenced in a study of blood T cell repertoires in COVID-19. The assay was immunoSEQ multiplex PCR, and TCRdb's table has in-frame clones only and misses some. Of some 430,000 clones listed, 90% are singletons. This TCR was sampled from a man aged 18 to 30 who had recovered from COVID-19. The sequencing input was PBMCs or T cells enriched from blood (not recorded which).

CDR3 region: CASSAGLGLANEQFF. The DNA of the CDR3 is TGTGCCAGCAGCGCAGGATTGGGACTAGCGAATGAGCAGTTCTTC. The chain employs TRBV11-2 and TRBJ2-1; 10 bases map to TRBD2. The V gene's germline CDR1 is SGHAT and CDR2 FQNNGV. Trimming cost V 5 bases and J 7 bases; bases outside gene matches: 8. This CDR3 spans 15 amino acids.